Only a few counts were recorded for the clone carrying this TCR beta chain. The data were taken from a study of T-cell reconstitution after alpha-beta-depleted transplantation in children. CDR3 length: 14 amino acids. Looked up from germline, CDR1 is MDHEN and CDR2 is SYDVKM. The trim removed 11 bases at V and 2 bases at J, leaving 9 bases unmatched. For TCRbeta, the library was prepared with unique molecular identifiers. TCRdb processed the PCR reads anew with MiXCR; each CDR3 protein has one entry. This sample carries some 350,000 distinct CDR3 sequences, 10% to 13% of them seen once, and the ten largest clones take approximately 2.3%.

The sequence was collected from a human donor who donated a stem cell graft to a child with acute lymphoblastic leukemia. Material: PBMCs from the stem cell graft donor, obtained from the stem cell graft. The V gene is TRBV28, the J gene TRBJ1-5; TRBD1 matches at 7 bases. The CDR3 coding sequence is TGTGCCGCTCAGGGGGTTCGGGGCAATCAGCCCCAGCATTTT. This translates into CAAQGVRGNQPQHF.